These 29 T cell receptor beta chains were sequenced from one sample in a study of T cell changes during pregnancy in multiple sclerosis. Sequencing used immunoSEQ multiplex PCR; TCRdb keeps in-frame clones, though not all of them. This sample yields under 95,000 clones, of which 85% to 95% are seen a single time; about 0.72% belongs to the top ten. The source was peripheral blood, collected in the second trimester of pregnancy. The receptors originated from a female donor in good health, enrolled as a control in a pregnancy study.

The rearrangement joins TRBV7-2 to TRBJ2-5; 11 nucleotides match TRBD2. V was clipped by 1 base and J by 5 bases; unmatched bases: 6. The CDR3 covers 16 residues. CDR1 SGHTA and CDR2 FQGNSA come from the germline V gene. CDR3 sequence (DNA): TGTGCCAGCAGCTTAGAGCGGGCTAGCGGGGGGGAGACCCAGTACTTC. It encodes CASSLERASGGETQYF.

This clone has only a few counts. V usage is TRBV30 and J usage is TRBJ1-1; maybe TRBD1 (5 bases). The CDR3 loop spans 13 amino acids. CDR1 and CDR2 (germline): GTSNPN, SVGIG (reference sequence). The germline V and J ends were trimmed by 1 base and 4 bases, with 10 bases remaining between them. In DNA form, the CDR3 reads TGTGCCTGGAGTGATCTCGGGGGCACTGAAGCTTTCTTT. Residues: CAWSDLGGTEAFF.

On this clone itself: Mismatch with germline at one junction end may stem from a read error. Different DNA sequences within this sample yield the same CDR3. The rearrangement joins TRBV13 to TRBJ2-6; a weak D match, TRBD1 (6 bases). Germline CDR1 is PRHDT and CDR2 is FYEKMQ (reference sequence). The CDR3 is 17 residues long. The CDR3 nucleotides read TGCGCCAGCAGCCTGGGGGCAGGGCTTTATGGGGCCAACGTCCTGACTTTC. Its protein product is CASSLGAGLYGANVLTF.

The count of this clone is one. The chain joins TRBV19 to TRBJ1-4, with unresolved D. Trimming took 5 bases from V and 4 from J, leaving 11 bases between them. This CDR3 contains 14 residues. The V gene's germline CDR1 is LNHDA and CDR2 SQIVND (reference sequence). In nucleotides, the CDR3 is TGTGCCAGTAGTTCCGGGAGGATTAATGAAAAACTGTTTTTT. Amino acid sequence: CASSSGRINEKLFF.

V is TRBV19 and J is TRBJ2-7; D is uncertain. V was clipped by 4 bases and J by 1 base, with 8 bases between them. CDR1 and CDR2 (germline): LNHDA, SQIVND (reference sequence). The length of the CDR3 is 13 residues. The CDR3 here is CASSTDTSYEQYF. The CDR3 nucleotides are TGTGCCAGTAGTACCGACACTTCCTACGAGCAGTACTTC.

This chain joins TRBV11-2 and TRBJ1-2; D perhaps matches TRBD1 (6 bases). Trimming cost V 3 bases and J 7 bases, with 12 bases left between them. CDR3 length: 13 residues. Germline V gene sequence: CDR1 SGHAT, CDR2 FQNNGV. CDR3 coding DNA: TGTGCCAGCAGCTTCCAGGGGAGTGGTGGCTACACCTTC. Protein product: CASSFQGSGGYTF.

Here the CDR3 reads CASSLDSLHTEAFF. As DNA, the CDR3 is TGTGCCAGCAGCTTGGATAGTTTACACACTGAAGCTTTCTTT. This rearrangement joins TRBV5-5 to TRBJ1-1; D is undetermined. Germline CDR1 is SGHKS and CDR2 is YYEKEE (reference sequence). V lost 0 bases and J 3 bases, leaving 9 bases between the germline ends. CDR3 length: 14 amino acids.

This clone was detected only once. The chain is built from TRBV29-1 and TRBJ2-3, with D perhaps TRBD2 (7 bases). V was cut by 4 bases and J by 1 base, with 15 bases left in between. The CDR3 consists of 15 residues. Germline CDR1 and CDR2: SQVTM and ANQGSEA. CDR3 DNA sequence: TGCAGCGTTGGTCCGGGGGGCACCCGCACAGATACGCAGTATTTT. This gives the protein CSVGPGGTRTDTQYF.

The rearrangement links TRBV13 to TRBJ1-5; possibly TRBD1 for D (5 bases). This CDR3 has 15 amino acids. V was trimmed by 0 bases and J by 1 base, leaving 7 bases between them. Germline V gives CDR1 PRHDT, CDR2 FYEKMQ (reference sequence). CDR3 sequence: CASSLGGGSNQPQHF. The DNA of the CDR3 is TGTGCCAGCAGCTTAGGCGGGGGAAGCAATCAGCCCCAGCATTTT.

This chain joins TRBV23-1 and TRBJ2-7; TRBD1 might be the D (5 bases). TRBV23-1 belongs to the ORF category, with a function that is uncertain. The CDR3 sequence is 14 residues long. Trimming left V 0 bases short and J 6 bases short, with 12 bases between. This CDR3 reads CASSQSDKVGEQYF. CDR3 bases: TGCGCCAGCAGTCAATCGGACAAGGTTGGCGAGCAGTACTTC.

The chain joins TRBV7-2 to TRBJ1-2; 7 positions agree with TRBD1. Trimming cost V 4 bases and J 4 bases; bases outside gene matches: 12. CDR3 length: 16 residues. Germline values: CDR1 SGHTA, CDR2 FQGNSA. The CDR3 region has the DNA TGTGCCAGCAGCTCCCCCGGTCGGGACAGTGTCTATGGCTACACCTTC. Its translation: CASSSPGRDSVYGYTF.

The chain employs TRBV9 and TRBJ2-3, with 9 bases matching TRBD2. CDR3 size: 16 residues. Germline V CDR1 and CDR2: SGDLS, YYNGEE. The junction had 6 bases not matched to a gene; V was cut back by 0 bases and J by 4 bases. This chain's CDR3 is CASSVVGGGAADTQYF. CDR3 coding DNA: TGTGCCAGCAGCGTAGTGGGCGGGGGGGCCGCAGATACGCAGTATTTT.

The CDR3 protein is CASSSQGGNTIYF. Here the CDR3 DNA reads TGTGCCAGCAGTTCCCAGGGGGGAAACACCATATATTTT. The chain recombines TRBV27 with TRBJ1-3; TRBD1 might be the D (6 bases). Between the trimmed V and J ends, which lost 4 bases and 4 bases, there was a span of 8 bases. The CDR3 extends over 13 amino acids. Germline V CDR1 and CDR2: MNHEY, SMNVEV (reference sequence).

The rearrangement uses TRBV7-3 and TRBJ2-1; TRBD2 matches 9 bases. CDR3 length: 17 amino acids. Germline V CDR1 and CDR2: SGHTA, FQGTGA. Trimming took 1 base from V and 5 from J; bases not matched to a gene: 9. In nucleotides, the CDR3 is TGTGCCAGCAGCTTAATGCCACGGGCTAGCGGGGACAATGAGCAGTTCTTC. Translation gives CASSLMPRASGDNEQFF.

The chain carries TRBV30 and TRBJ2-6; D uncertain. The CDR3 loop spans 15 amino acids. Germline V lookup: CDR1 GTSNPN, CDR2 SVGIG (reference sequence). Between the trimmed V and J ends, which lost 0 bases and 0 bases, there was a span of 6 bases. CDR3 sequence reads: CAWSVQVSGANVLTF. The CDR3, as DNA: TGTGCCTGGAGTGTACAAGTCTCTGGGGCCAACGTCCTGACTTTC. Full variable domain (rest looked up from reference TRBV30 and TRBJ2-6): SQTIHQWPATLVQPVGSPLSLECTVEGTSNPNLYWYRQAAGRGLQLLFYSVGIGQISSEVPQNLSASRPQDRQFILSSKKLLLSDSGFYLCAWSVQVSGANVLTFGAGSRLTVL.

The chain recombines TRBV4-2 with TRBJ2-4, with D maybe TRBD1 (6 bases). CDR1 is LGHNA, CDR2 YNFKEQ, per germline. V lost 0 bases, J lost 1 base, and 10 bases lay in between. The CDR3 consists of 16 residues. CDR3 amino acids: CASSQEGGFAKNIQYF. The DNA for the CDR3 is TGTGCCAGCAGCCAAGAAGGGGGATTTGCCAAAAACATTCAGTACTTC.

This rearrangement joins TRBV15 to TRBJ2-7; unclear D gene. V lost 1 base, J lost 5 bases, and 3 bases lay in between. The CDR3 spans 11 residues. Germline V gene data show CDR1 as LNHNV and CDR2 as YYDKDF (reference sequence). The CDR3 reads CATSRADEQYF. Written as DNA, the CDR3 is TGTGCCACCAGCAGAGCCGACGAGCAGTACTTC.

The V call is TRBV19, the J call TRBJ1-1; 10 nucleotides match TRBD1. The trim removed 6 bases at V and 0 bases at J, leaving 7 bases unmatched. Germline values: CDR1 LNHDA, CDR2 SQIVND (reference sequence). There are 16 residues in the CDR3. The CDR3 sequence: CASRNGQGGMNTEAFF. In DNA, the CDR3 is TGTGCCAGTAGGAACGGACAGGGGGGAATGAACACTGAAGCTTTCTTT.

The CDR3 DNA is TGTGCCAGCAGTGACTCGGCTAGCGGGGGACCAGATACGCAGTATTTT. Its translation: CASSDSASGGPDTQYF. V usage is TRBV6-4 and J usage is TRBJ2-3; 10 bases line up with TRBD2. This CDR3 has 16 residues. Germline V CDR1 and CDR2: MRHNA, SNTAGT. Trimming cost V 0 bases and J 4 bases; bases outside gene matches: 4.

The rearrangement uses TRBV29-1 and TRBJ2-5; tentative D call: TRBD1 (7 bases). Deletions cut 7 bases from V and 5 bases from J, with 20 bases between. Per the germline V gene, CDR1 is SQVTM and CDR2 is ANQGSEA. The CDR3 totals 14 residues. CDR3 nucleotide sequence: TGCAGCGCCCTACAGGGGAGGTCGTACGAGACCCAGTACTTC. It translates to CSALQGRSYETQYF.

This chain joins TRBV4-3 and TRBJ2-2, with D maybe TRBD1 (6 bases). The germline CDR1 and CDR2 sequences are LGHNA and YSLEER. The CDR3 length is 16 residues. Trimming removed 0 bases from V and 6 bases from J, with 14 bases in between. In nucleotides, the CDR3 is TGCGCCAGCAGCCAAGAACCCAGGGGCTCCGCCGGGGAGCTGTTTTTT. Protein: CASSQEPRGSAGELFF.

This clone was counted a single time. This chain links TRBV2 with TRBJ2-4; D might be TRBD2 (6 bases). V was clipped by 5 bases and J by 0 bases, with 11 bases between them. This CDR3 contains 15 residues. The germline V gene has CDR1 SNHLY and CDR2 FYNNEI. For the CDR3, the DNA is TGTGCCAGCAGTCCTTCGGGGGTAGCCAAAAACATTCAGTACTTC. As protein: CASSPSGVAKNIQYF.

This chain uses TRBV19 with TRBJ1-5; unclear D gene. Germline lookup yields CDR1 LNHDA and CDR2 SQIVND (reference sequence). The ends were cut back, 1 base at V and 1 base at J, with 8 bases in the middle. The CDR3 runs to 15 residues. The CDR3, as DNA: TGTGCCAGTAGTATAGTGGCCTTCAGCAATCAGCCCCAGCATTTT. Translating it yields CASSIVAFSNQPQHF.

V is TRBV30 and J is TRBJ1-4; D is perhaps TRBD1 (5 bases). V lost 3 bases and J lost 4, with 9 bases in between. Germline V gene sequence: CDR1 GTSNPN, CDR2 SVGIG (reference sequence). CDR3 length: 13 amino acids. The CDR3 is CAWRRGVNEKLFF. The CDR3 DNA reads as TGTGCCTGGAGGCGGGGCGTTAATGAAAAACTGTTTTTT.

The V call is TRBV4-3, the J call TRBJ2-3, with 13 bases identical to TRBD2. Trimming took 6 bases from V and 5 from J; bases not matched to a gene: 5. CDR3 length: 15 residues. Germline V gene sequence: CDR1 LGHNA, CDR2 YSLEER. The CDR3 reads CASSPTSGGLDTQYF. Written as DNA, the CDR3 is TGCGCCAGCAGTCCGACTAGCGGGGGGCTAGATACGCAGTATTTT.

The chain recombines TRBV14 with TRBJ1-1; a possible D gene is TRBD1 (6 bases). The CDR3 has 16 residues. Trimming shortened V by 1 base and J by 0 bases, and 12 bases separated the two germline ends. Germline V gene lookup returns CDR1 SGHDN and CDR2 FVKESK. CDR3 sequence reads: CASSQGVDRLNTEAFF. The CDR3 nucleotides read TGTGCCAGCAGCCAAGGAGTGGACAGACTGAACACTGAAGCTTTCTTT. The whole variable domain, remainder taken from reference TRBV14 and TRBJ1-1, is EAGVTQFPSHSVIEKGQTVTLRCDPISGHDNLYWYRRVMGKEIKFLLHFVKESKQDESGMPNNRFLAERTGGTYSTLKVQPAELEDSGVYFCASSQGVDRLNTEAFFGQGTRLTVV.

The chain is built from TRBV5-4 and TRBJ1-4, with 8 bases that match TRBD1. The CDR3 runs 18 residues. CDR1 is SGHNT, CDR2 YYREEE, per germline (reference sequence). The V segment lost 4 bases and the J segment 0 bases; nucleotides outside the gene matches: 11. The CDR3 DNA reads as TGTGCCAGCAGCCTGGGGACAGGTAGCGGGACAACTAATGAAAAACTGTTTTTT. Encoded protein: CASSLGTGSGTTNEKLFF.

J is TRBJ1-5 and V is TRBV7-9, with D perhaps matching TRBD1 (6 bases). The CDR3 contains 14 residues. V lost 5 bases and J lost 3, with 11 bases in between. The germline gives CDR1 SEHNR, CDR2 FQNEAQ (reference sequence). For the CDR3, the DNA is TGTGCCAGCAGCCCCTCAGGGGACAATCAGCCCCAGCATTTT. It is translated as CASSPSGDNQPQHF.

This sequence joins TRBV4-1 and TRBJ2-1, with D maybe TRBD1 (6 bases). The V and J ends lost 0 bases and 3 bases respectively, with 9 bases between them. CDR1 MGHRA and CDR2 YSYEKL come from the germline V gene. The CDR3 has 15 residues. The CDR3 reads CASSQDTDSYNEQFF. CDR3 DNA: TGCGCCAGCAGCCAAGATACGGACAGCTACAATGAGCAGTTCTTC.